The 21 T cell receptor beta chains reported below all come from one sample, sequenced in a study of T cell responses to AZD1222 COVID-19 vaccine. Using immunoSEQ multiplex PCR, the repertoire was profiled, and TCRdb retains in-frame clones only, with some absent. The sample carries around 91,000 clones, roughly 90% recorded once. The sample was peripheral blood, taken on day 0 of AZD1222 vaccination. The receptor source for this set is an adult in good health.

This clone was recorded only once. This chain links TRBV18 with TRBJ1-1; 11 positions agree with TRBD1. This CDR3 has 14 residues. V gave up 6 bases and J gave up 3 bases; unmatched junction bases: 3. Germline V gives CDR1 KGHSH, CDR2 LQKENI. CDR3 residues: CASSGQGADTEAFF. The CDR3 DNA reads as TGTGCCAGCTCCGGACAGGGGGCGGACACTGAAGCTTTCTTT.

This chain uses TRBV6-2 or TRBV6-3 with TRBJ1-5; D possibly corresponds to TRBD1 (5 bases). This CDR3 has 14 amino acids. The germline V gene encodes CDR1 MNHEY and CDR2 SVGEGT. Between the trimmed V and J ends, which lost 2 bases and 11 bases, there was a span of 16 bases. Written as DNA, the CDR3 is TGTGCCAGCAGTTACGCCCTGGCAGGGTTGGCCCAGCATTTT. Translated: CASSYALAGLAQHF.

This chain connects TRBV4-3 to TRBJ1-2; D is ambiguous. V was shortened by 0 bases and J by 1 base, with 12 bases between the two germline ends. The CDR3 contains 16 residues. Germline values: CDR1 LGHNA, CDR2 YSLEER. In DNA form, the CDR3 reads TGCGCCAGCAGCCAAGATAACCTACGGGTTAACTATGGCTACACCTTC. Protein sequence: CASSQDNLRVNYGYTF.

The rearrangement links TRBV4-2 to TRBJ2-1; D possibly matches TRBD1 or TRBD2 (5 bases each). Trimming left V 0 bases short and J 3 bases short, with 12 bases between. Germline V CDR1 and CDR2: LGHNA, YNFKEQ. This CDR3 has 16 amino acids. The CDR3 is CASSQDGAGFYNEQFF. Here the CDR3 DNA reads TGTGCCAGCAGCCAAGATGGGGCGGGCTTCTACAATGAGCAGTTCTTC.

The rearrangement links TRBV11-2 to TRBJ1-5; D call uncertain. The germline V and J ends were trimmed by 0 bases and 5 bases, with 2 bases remaining between them. This CDR3 region has 12 residues. Germline lookup yields CDR1 SGHAT and CDR2 FQNNGV. The CDR3 region has the DNA TGTGCCAGCAGCTTAGATGATCAGCCCCAGCATTTT. Amino acids: CASSLDDQPQHF.

V and J are TRBV12-3 or TRBV12-4 and TRBJ2-2, with D unresolved. This CDR3 region has 13 residues. Trimming cost V 6 bases and J 8 bases, with 13 bases left between them. The CDR3 nucleotides read TGTGCCAGCAGCCAGGCTCTACTAGGGGAGCTGTTTTTT. Its translation is CASSQALLGELFF.

This chain links TRBV6-1 with TRBJ1-6; D might be TRBD1 (5 bases). Germline V gene sequence: CDR1 MNHNS, CDR2 SASEGT. V gave up 3 bases and J gave up 13 bases, with 19 bases separating them. The CDR3 length is 15 residues. CDR3 coding DNA: TGTGCCAGCAGTGAGCATGGGGGGGATGAGGGTCCCCTCCACTTT. Its translation: CASSEHGGDEGPLHF.

The chain couples TRBV6-5 to TRBJ1-2; D remains unclear. The CDR3 consists of 13 residues. The germline CDR1 and CDR2 sequences are MNHEY and SVGAGI. With 3 bases removed from V and 8 bases from J, the gap between germline ends came to 13 bases. CDR3 bases: TGTGCCAGCAGTTATACCACCCGGGCAGGCTACACCTTC. Its protein is CASSYTTRAGYTF.

V and J are TRBV7-2 and TRBJ2-2; D possibly corresponds to TRBD2 (6 bases). Trimming stripped 4 bases from V and 7 bases from J, with 13 bases between. This CDR3 is 14 amino acids long. CDR1 is SGHTA, CDR2 FQGNSA, per germline. The CDR3 bases are TGTGCCAGCAGCTCCGGGACTCATATCGGGGAGCTGTTTTTT. Translated: CASSSGTHIGELFF.

The CDR3 protein is CASSYWESPLHF. The CDR3 DNA reads as TGTGCCAGCAGTTACTGGGAGTCACCCCTCCACTTT. V gene TRBV6-2 or TRBV6-3 combines with J gene TRBJ1-6; no definite D call. Trimming shortened V by 1 base and J by 10 bases, and 5 bases separated the two germline ends. This CDR3 is 12 amino acids long. Looked up from germline, CDR1 is MNHEY and CDR2 is SVGEGT.

This clone came up a few times. V and J are TRBV28 and TRBJ2-6; D gene uncertain. CDR3 length: 17 amino acids. Germline loops: CDR1 MDHEN, CDR2 SYDVKM. Trimming left V 2 bases short and J 1 base short, with 12 bases between. The DNA for the CDR3 is TGTGCCAGCAGTTTAAAGGGCTTAGTTTCTGGGGCCAACGTCCTGACTTTC. Protein sequence: CASSLKGLVSGANVLTF.

V usage is TRBV28 and J usage is TRBJ1-5; unclear D gene. Germline assignment: CDR1 MDHEN and CDR2 SYDVKM. Trimming took 6 bases from V and 4 from J, leaving 7 bases between them. The CDR3 is 12 amino acids. This CDR3 is CASSFGNQPQHF. DNA for the CDR3: TGTGCCAGCAGCTTTGGGAATCAGCCCCAGCATTTT.

The chain couples TRBV7-3 to TRBJ2-1; 8 bases are shared with TRBD1. The germline CDR1 and CDR2 sequences are SGHTA and FQGTGA. V shed 5 bases and J 0 bases; nucleotides not matched to a gene: 9. The CDR3 runs 17 residues. CDR3 amino acids: CASSGSDRGLSYNEQFF. The CDR3 bases are TGTGCCAGCAGCGGGTCAGACAGGGGTCTCTCCTACAATGAGCAGTTCTTC.

The rearrangement joins TRBV28 to TRBJ1-1; TRBD1 might be the D (6 bases). V was shortened by 2 bases and J by 4 bases, with 14 bases between the two germline ends. CDR1 is MDHEN and CDR2 is SYDVKM in the germline V gene. The CDR3 consists of 15 residues. The chain's CDR3 is CASSLMGAMGTEAFF. The CDR3 nucleotides are TGTGCCAGCAGTTTAATGGGGGCGATGGGCACTGAAGCTTTCTTT. The whole variable domain, filled in from reference TRBV28 and TRBJ1-1, reads DVKVTQSSRYLVKRTGEKVFLECVQDMDHENMFWYRQDPGLGLRLIYFSYDVKMKEKGDIPEGYSVSREKKERFSLILESASTNQTSMYLCASSLMGAMGTEAFFGQGTRLTVV.

The chain couples TRBV10-3 to TRBJ2-1; possibly TRBD2 for D (5 bases). Looked up from germline, CDR1 is ENHRY and CDR2 is SYGVKD. The CDR3 is 14 amino acids. Trimming pared 0 bases from V and 8 bases from J, leaving 11 bases between. This CDR3 is CAISESRTSHEQFF. For the CDR3, the DNA is TGTGCCATCAGTGAGTCAAGGACTTCGCATGAGCAGTTCTTC.

This clone has only one observation. The gene calls are TRBV4-2 and TRBJ1-4; the D gene is possibly TRBD1 (5 bases). Trimming left V 2 bases short and J 4 bases short, with 8 bases between. Germline loops: CDR1 LGHNA, CDR2 YNFKEQ. CDR3 length equals 14 residues. CDR3 in amino acids: CASSQRGLNEKLFF. The CDR3 coding sequence is TGTGCCAGCAGCCAAAGGGGACTTAATGAAAAACTGTTTTTT.

The chain joins TRBV7-3 to TRBJ2-1; D may be TRBD2 (6 bases). The V gene's germline CDR1 is SGHTA and CDR2 FQGTGA. Trimming removed 1 base at V and 9 bases at J, with 16 bases between. The CDR3 is 15 amino acids. In nucleotides, the CDR3 is TGTGCCAGCAGCTTAATCGGGGGACTCAGCGGTGAGCAGTTCTTC. This translates into CASSLIGGLSGEQFF.

The chain has TRBV19 and TRBJ2-2, with a tentative D call TRBD2 (6 bases). From germline, CDR1 is LNHDA and CDR2 SQIVND (reference sequence). This CDR3 is built from 16 residues. Trimming cost V 3 bases and J 5 bases, with 16 bases left between them. The CDR3 nucleotides read TGTGCCAGTAGTATTCCATTTGGAGCGGGTACCGGGGAGCTGTTTTTT. This encodes CASSIPFGAGTGELFF.

The chain couples TRBV19 to TRBJ1-2; 7 bases are shared with TRBD1. Germline-derived CDR1 and CDR2 are LNHDA and SQIVND (reference sequence). The CDR3 runs 16 residues. J lost 7 bases, V lost 8 bases, and 19 bases had no gene match. This CDR3 reads CASFQDRPSHQFGYTF. CDR3 in DNA: TGTGCCAGTTTCCAGGACAGGCCCTCCCACCAGTTTGGCTACACCTTC. The full variable domain, with the rest looked up from reference TRBV19 and TRBJ1-2, is DGGITQSPKYLFRKEGQNVTLSCEQNLNHDAMYWYRQDPGQGLRLIYYSQIVNDFQKGDIAEGYSVSREKKESFPLTVTSAQKNPTAFYLCASFQDRPSHQFGYTFGSGTRLTVV.

The rearrangement joins TRBV19 to TRBJ1-2; TRBD1 aligns across 10 bases. This CDR3 region has 16 residues. Trimming took 6 bases from V and 5 from J; bases not matched to a gene: 12. CDR1 and CDR2 (germline): LNHDA, SQIVND (reference sequence). This chain's CDR3 is CASRSGQGDFGYGYTF. CDR3 coding DNA: TGTGCCAGTAGATCCGGACAGGGGGATTTTGGTTATGGCTACACCTTC.

The rearrangement links TRBV18 to TRBJ1-5; 7 bases align to TRBD1. CDR3 length: 15 residues. J was trimmed by 0 bases and V by 5 bases; bases with no gene match: 4. The germline V gene encodes CDR1 KGHSH and CDR2 LQKENI. The CDR3 protein is CASSAQGVSNQPQHF. The CDR3 bases are TGTGCCAGCTCAGCGCAGGGGGTTAGCAATCAGCCCCAGCATTTT.